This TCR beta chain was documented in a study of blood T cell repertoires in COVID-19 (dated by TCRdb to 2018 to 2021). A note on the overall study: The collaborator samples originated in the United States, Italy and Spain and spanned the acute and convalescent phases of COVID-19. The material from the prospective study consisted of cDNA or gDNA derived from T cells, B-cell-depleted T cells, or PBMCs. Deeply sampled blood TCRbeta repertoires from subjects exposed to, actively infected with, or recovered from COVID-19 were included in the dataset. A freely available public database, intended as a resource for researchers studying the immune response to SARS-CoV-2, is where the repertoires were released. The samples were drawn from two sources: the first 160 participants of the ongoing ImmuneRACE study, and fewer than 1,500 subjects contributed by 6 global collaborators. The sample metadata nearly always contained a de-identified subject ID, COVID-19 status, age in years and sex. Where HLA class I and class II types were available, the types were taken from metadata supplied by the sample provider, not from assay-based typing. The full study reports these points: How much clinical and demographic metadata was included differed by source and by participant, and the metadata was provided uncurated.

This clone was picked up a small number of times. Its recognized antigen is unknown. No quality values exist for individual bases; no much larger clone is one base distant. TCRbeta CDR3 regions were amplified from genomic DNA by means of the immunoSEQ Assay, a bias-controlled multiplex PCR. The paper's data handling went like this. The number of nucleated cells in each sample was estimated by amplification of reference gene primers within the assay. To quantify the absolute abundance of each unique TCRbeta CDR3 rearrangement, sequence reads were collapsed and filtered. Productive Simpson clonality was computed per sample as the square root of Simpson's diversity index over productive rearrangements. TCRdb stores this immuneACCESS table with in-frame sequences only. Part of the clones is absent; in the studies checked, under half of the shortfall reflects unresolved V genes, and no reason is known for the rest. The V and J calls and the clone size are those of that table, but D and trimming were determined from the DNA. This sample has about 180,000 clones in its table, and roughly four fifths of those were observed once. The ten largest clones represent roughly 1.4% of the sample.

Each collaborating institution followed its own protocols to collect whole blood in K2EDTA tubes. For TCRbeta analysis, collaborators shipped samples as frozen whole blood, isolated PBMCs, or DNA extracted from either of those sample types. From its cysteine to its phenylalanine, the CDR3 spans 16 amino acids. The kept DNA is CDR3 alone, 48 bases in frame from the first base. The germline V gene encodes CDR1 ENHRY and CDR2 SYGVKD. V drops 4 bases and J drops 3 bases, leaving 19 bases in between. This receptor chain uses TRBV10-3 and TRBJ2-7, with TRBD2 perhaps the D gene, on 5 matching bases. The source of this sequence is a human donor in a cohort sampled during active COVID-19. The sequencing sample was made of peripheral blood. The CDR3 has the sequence CAISVSQGLQLYEQYF. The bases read TGTGCCATCAGTGTCAGCCAAGGACTCCAACTCTACGAGCAGTACTTC.